The 9 T cell receptor beta chains below were found in one sample sequenced in a study of cytomegalovirus exposure and HLA in healthy donors. Profiled with immunoSEQ multiplex PCR; TCRdb holds only in-frame clones, not every one. The table records 300,000 or so clones, 88% of them present only once. Sequencing was performed on PBMCs. The receptor set was obtained from a man younger than 40 in good health and CMV-seronegative.

The chain has TRBV2 and TRBJ1-1; D remains unclear. Trimming took off 7 bases at V and 2 bases at J, with 14 bases between the two ends. CDR3 length: 14 residues. Germline V CDR1 and CDR2: SNHLY, FYNNEI. CDR3: CASTDYQDNTEAFF. CDR3 nucleotides: TGTGCCAGCACCGACTACCAGGATAACACTGAAGCTTTCTTT.

The chain combines TRBV7-9 with TRBJ2-7, with a weak D call TRBD2 (6 bases). There are 12 residues in the CDR3. Germline-derived CDR1 and CDR2 are SEHNR and FQNEAQ (reference sequence). V lost 8 bases to trimming and J lost 0 bases, with 8 bases between them. This CDR3 is CASGGSSYEQYF. DNA for the CDR3: TGTGCCAGCGGGGGGAGCTCCTACGAGCAGTACTTC.

DNA of the CDR3: TGTGCTAGTGGTTTGTCACAGTCGGGGGGGTACTTC. It yields the protein CASGLSQSGGYF. This chain links TRBV12-5 with TRBJ2-7, with 7 bases identical to TRBD2. CDR1 is LGHNT and CDR2 is FRNRAP in the germline V gene. The length of the CDR3 is 12 residues. Trimming cost V 2 bases and J 12 bases; bases outside gene matches: 7.

The J gene is TRBJ2-3, the V gene TRBV4-3; maybe TRBD2 (6 bases). CDR1 is LGHNA, CDR2 YSLEER, per germline. The V gene lost 0 bases and the J gene lost 6 bases, with 19 bases spanning the gap. The CDR3 spans 17 residues. Written as DNA, the CDR3 is TGCGCCAGCAGCCAAGATGTCGCGGGGCGGCAGACGGATACGCAGTATTTT. Translation: CASSQDVAGRQTDTQYF.

CDR3 sequence reads: CASSRQSGGVSLSDEQFF. The CDR3 region has the DNA TGTGCCAGCAGTCGACAAAGCGGGGGGGTGAGTTTAAGCGATGAGCAGTTCTTC. The rearrangement links TRBV2 to TRBJ2-1, with TRBD2 matching over 10 bases. Losses at the gene ends were 5 bases for V and 8 bases for J; bases not matched to a gene: 18. Looked up from germline, CDR1 is SNHLY and CDR2 is FYNNEI. This CDR3 comprises 18 residues.

The chain is built from TRBV6-5 and TRBJ2-3; 8 bases align to TRBD2. The V segment lost 2 bases and the J segment 0 bases; nucleotides outside the gene matches: 4. Germline CDR1 MNHEY, CDR2 SVGAGI. The CDR3 consists of 16 residues. The CDR3 sequence: CASSYGGGGSTDTQYF. The DNA for the CDR3 is TGTGCCAGCAGTTACGGGGGCGGGGGGAGCACAGATACGCAGTATTTT.

The chain links TRBV30 to TRBJ2-7; 12 nucleotides align to TRBD1. The CDR3 is 15 amino acids. J gave up 7 bases and V 0 bases, and 7 bases lay outside the gene matches. Per germline, CDR1 GTSNPN and CDR2 SVGIG (reference sequence). CDR3 in amino acids: CAWSVSGQGAREQYF. The CDR3 DNA is TGTGCCTGGAGTGTATCGGGACAGGGGGCTAGAGAGCAGTACTTC.

The chain has TRBV7-2 and TRBJ2-5; D ambiguous. The CDR3 consists of 12 residues. Trimming stripped 5 bases from V and 5 bases from J, with 9 bases between. Germline V lookup: CDR1 SGHTA, CDR2 FQGNSA. The DNA for the CDR3 is TGTGCCAGCAGCCCAATCAGGGAGACCCAGTACTTC. It is translated as CASSPIRETQYF.

The chain couples TRBV11-2 to TRBJ2-1, with D possibly being TRBD2 (6 bases). The ends were cut back, 5 bases at V and 2 bases at J, with 22 bases in the middle. Germline CDR1 and CDR2: SGHAT and FQNNGV. This CDR3 is 18 amino acids long. For the CDR3, the DNA is TGTGCCAGCAGCCTAGTCCGTCATCTAGCGCGGACCTACAATGAGCAGTTCTTC. It is translated as CASSLVRHLARTYNEQFF.